The clone carrying this TCR beta chain was seen only a few times. Antigen specificity is unknown. The sample comes from a study of T cells after yellow fever vaccination. TCR cDNA was made by 5'RACE template switching, adding a universal primer site and UMIs. TCRdb re-analysed the 5' RACE reads in MiXCR, keeping a single row per CDR3 protein. The sample shows more than 90,000 distinct CDR3 sequences, under 9% of them seen only once. Findings of the study overall: Most clones from primary vaccination were detected again post-booster (almost 98% CD4, about 88% CD8). Compared with primary, the secondary response was weaker and peaked at day 5, not 15.

Germline V gene data show CDR1 as SGHRS and CDR2 as YFSETQ. Deletions cut 3 bases from V and 5 bases from J, with 17 bases between. The CDR3 has 15 residues. The receptor was isolated from a man younger than 40 who received the YFV17D yellow fever vaccine. The material sequenced was CD8+ T cells sorted from PBMCs, taken 45 days after the yellow fever booster vaccination. The chain employs TRBV5-1 and TRBJ2-5; D is perhaps TRBD1 or TRBD2 (5 bases each). The CDR3 loop reads CASSSPGLTRETQYF. DNA of the CDR3: TGCGCCAGCAGCTCCCCGGGGCTCACACGGGAGACCCAGTACTTC.